The rows below give T cell receptor beta chains drawn from one sample of a study of cytomegalovirus exposure and HLA in healthy donors. Measured with immunoSEQ multiplex PCR; TCRdb has only the in-frame clones, and not every one. Of hundreds of thousands of clones detected, roughly 84% appear once; the ten largest clones hold approximately 12%. Sequencing was performed on PBMCs. Receptors originate from a man between 18 and 29 years old in good health and CMV-seropositive. CDR3s include the opening cysteine and the closing phenylalanine or tryptophan. D genes are given only for firm matches. A row's size may be missing; if present it is once, few, many or a size class.

cdr3_nt	cdr3_aa	clone_size	v_call	j_call	d_call
TGTGCCAGCAGTTGGGGCAGCACCTACGAGCAGTACTTC	CASSWGSTYEQYF	.	TRBV6-5	TRBJ2-7	.
TGTGCCAGCAGTCTGGACAGGAGCACAGATACGCAGTATTTT	CASSLDRSTDTQYF	.	TRBV6-4	TRBJ2-3	TRBD1
TGCGCCAGCAGCCACCGGTTCGAGGGGGCCACTTTCCACGAGCAGTACTTC	CASSHRFEGATFHEQYF	.	TRBV5-1	TRBJ2-7	TRBD1
TGCGCCAGCAGCTTGGATTCGGTTTTCTATGGCTACACCTTC	CASSLDSVFYGYTF	.	TRBV5-1	TRBJ1-2	.
TGTGCCTGGAGTAGGCAGGGGGCGAATGAGCAGTTCTTC	CAWSRQGANEQFF	.	TRBV30	TRBJ2-1	TRBD1
TGTGCCAGTAGTAACCGACAGAGCTCTGGGGCCAACGTCCTGACTTTC	CASSNRQSSGANVLTF	.	TRBV19	TRBJ2-6	.
TGCGCCAGCAGGGCGGACACTGAAGCTTTCTTT	CASRADTEAFF	.	TRBV5-1	TRBJ1-1	.
TGCGCCAGCAGTCTCGATAGCGGGAGGCCCTCGGGGACCCAGTACTTC	CASSLDSGRPSGTQYF	.	TRBV5-1	TRBJ2-5	TRBD2
TGTGCCAGCAGCCTTAGGGGACAGGGAGGTCTCTCAACTAATGAAAAACTGTTTTTT	CASSLRGQGGLSTNEKLFF	.	TRBV4-2	TRBJ1-4	TRBD1
TGTGCCAGCAGTAAGTGGACTGATGCAGATACGCAGTATTTT	CASSKWTDADTQYF	.	TRBV6-1	TRBJ2-3	.
TGCAGCGTTGTAGGGGACGGGAACACTGAAGCTTTCTTT	CSVVGDGNTEAFF	.	TRBV29-1	TRBJ1-1	.
TGTGCCAGCAGTGAAGCGTACGGACCGAACTATGGCTACACCTTC	CASSEAYGPNYGYTF	.	TRBV6-1	TRBJ1-2	.
TGTGCCAGCAGTTTTAATGAAAAACTGTTTTTT	CASSFNEKLFF	few	TRBV27	TRBJ1-4	.
TGTGCCAGCAGTTATACCCCGGGACAGTACTACGAGCAGTACTTC	CASSYTPGQYYEQYF	.	TRBV6-5	TRBJ2-7	TRBD1
TGCAGCGTTGAAGGCCACGAATGGACCCAGTACTTC	CSVEGHEWTQYF	.	TRBV29-1	TRBJ2-5	.
TGTGCCAGCAGCCCGACGGCGCGGGAGAACGAGCAGTACTTC	CASSPTARENEQYF	.	TRBV21-1	TRBJ2-7	.
TGTGCCAGCAGTATGAGCGGGATTGAGACCCAGTACTTC	CASSMSGIETQYF	.	TRBV28	TRBJ2-5	TRBD2
TGTGCCAGCACTCTTTATTACACTGAAGCTTTCTTT	CASTLYYTEAFF	.	TRBV7-2	TRBJ1-1	.
TGCGCCAGCAGCTCCGATTGGCAGAACACTGAAGCTTTCTTT	CASSSDWQNTEAFF	.	TRBV5-1	TRBJ1-1	.
TGTGCCTGGAGTTCGGACAGCTCCTTAGGCTATGGCTACACCTTC	CAWSSDSSLGYGYTF	.	TRBV30	TRBJ1-2	.
TGTGCCAGCAGGGGGAACTGGGAGACGGGGGAGCAGTACTTC	CASRGNWETGEQYF	.	TRBV28	TRBJ2-7	.
TGTGCCAGCACCCTACAGGGGGGTGGAAACACCATATATTTT	CASTLQGGGNTIYF	.	TRBV6-6	TRBJ1-3	TRBD1
TGCGCCAGCAGCCAAGTATGGGGGACTGAAGCTTTCTTT	CASSQVWGTEAFF	.	TRBV4-1	TRBJ1-1	.
TGTGCCAGCAGTTACGGTCCGCGGAACTACAATGAGCAGTTCTTC	CASSYGPRNYNEQFF	.	TRBV6-5	TRBJ2-1	.
TGTGCCAGCAAGGCAGGGGGCTCTGGGGCCAACGTCCTGACTTTC	CASKAGGSGANVLTF	few	TRBV28	TRBJ2-6	TRBD1
TGCAGCGTTACAGGGACTGCCACAGATACGCAGTATTTT	CSVTGTATDTQYF	.	TRBV29-1	TRBJ2-3	.
TGTGCCAGCAGTCCAACCTACGAGCAGTACTTC	CASSPTYEQYF	.	TRBV2	TRBJ2-7	.
TGTGCCAGCAGCCAAGAACCAGCGGGGAGCTCCTACAATGAGCAGTTCTTC	CASSQEPAGSSYNEQFF	.	TRBV4-2	TRBJ2-1	TRBD2
TGCGCCAGCAGCCAACGGAGCGGGAGAGTTACAGATACGCAGTATTTT	CASSQRSGRVTDTQYF	.	TRBV4-1	TRBJ2-3	TRBD2
TGTGCCAGCAGTGAAGCCCAGAGAATCAGGGGCTACACCTTC	CASSEAQRIRGYTF	.	TRBV6-1	TRBJ1-2	.
TGTGCCATACGGACAGGGTTGGGCGGGGAGCTGTTTTTT	CAIRTGLGGELFF	.	TRBV7-7	TRBJ2-2	TRBD1
TGTGCCAGCAGACCGGACAGGGGGCGCGGAGAGACCCAGTACTTC	CASRPDRGRGETQYF	.	TRBV28	TRBJ2-5	TRBD1
TGTGCCAGCAGCGGGACTAGCGGGAACTGGGAGCAGTACTTC	CASSGTSGNWEQYF	.	TRBV9	TRBJ2-7	TRBD2
TGTGCCAGCAAGACTAGCGGGACCCCTGATGAGCAGTACTTC	CASKTSGTPDEQYF	.	TRBV27	TRBJ2-7	TRBD2
TGTGCCAGCAGTCGGGGGATGAACTATGGCTACACCTTC	CASSRGMNYGYTF	.	TRBV7-9	TRBJ1-2	.
TGTGCCAGCAGTTCTCGGCACGGACAGCCCCAGCATTTT	CASSSRHGQPQHF	.	TRBV7-8	TRBJ1-5	.
TGCGCCAGGACAGGGGCAAGTGGAAACACCATATATTTT	CARTGASGNTIYF	once	TRBV5-1	TRBJ1-3	TRBD1
TGTGCCAGCAGTCTACCCAGGACAGCTGGGTACAATGAGCAGTTCTTC	CASSLPRTAGYNEQFF	once	TRBV27	TRBJ2-1	.
TGCGCCAGCAGCTTCCGGGACAGGGAAGAGACCCAGTACTTC	CASSFRDREETQYF	.	TRBV5-1	TRBJ2-5	TRBD1
TGTGCCAGCAGTATCGGGGAGGAGCGGTCCGGGGAGCTGTTTTTT	CASSIGEERSGELFF	.	TRBV2	TRBJ2-2	.
TGTGCCAGCACCTGGGGGACGGAGAACACTGAAGCTTTCTTT	CASTWGTENTEAFF	.	TRBV6-1	TRBJ1-1	.
TGCGCCAGCGGCAAGACTAGCGGGAAGATCGGGGAGCTGTTTTTT	CASGKTSGKIGELFF	.	TRBV10-2	TRBJ2-2	TRBD2
TGTGCCAGCAGCACCGACAGGGGACTAACAGCTGAGCAGTTCTTC	CASSTDRGLTAEQFF	once	TRBV11-3	TRBJ2-1	.
TGTGCCATTAGGGACAGGGGAAATGACTACAATGAGCAGTTCTTC	CAIRDRGNDYNEQFF	once	TRBV10-3	TRBJ2-1	TRBD1
TGTGCCAGCAGTTACTCCGACGGGGGGCCCTACGAGCAGTACTTC	CASSYSDGGPYEQYF	.	TRBV6-5	TRBJ2-7	.
TGTGCCAGCAGTTTGACTCTATCTGGAAACACCATATATTTT	CASSLTLSGNTIYF	.	TRBV28	TRBJ1-3	.
TGTGCCAGCAGCCCAAGGACTAGCGATCGGAATGAGCAGTTCTTC	CASSPRTSDRNEQFF	.	TRBV5-4	TRBJ2-1	TRBD2
TGCGCCAGCAGCTTGAGTCCGGGAGACGCTATGGGCACAGATACGCAGTATTTT	CASSLSPGDAMGTDTQYF	.	TRBV5-1	TRBJ2-3	.
TGTGCCATCAGTGAAGTGGGACAGGAAAACATTCAGTACTTC	CAISEVGQENIQYF	.	TRBV10-3	TRBJ2-4	TRBD1
TGTGCCAGCAGCTTAATGTGGGGGTTTACGACGGAGCAGTACTTC	CASSLMWGFTTEQYF	.	TRBV7-2	TRBJ2-7	.